This T cell receptor beta chain was recovered during a study of cytomegalovirus exposure and HLA in healthy donors. Overall study findings and caveats: Using the classifier, cytomegalovirus status was reportedly diagnosed with high specificity and sensitivity.

PCR primers comprised 60 Vbeta and 13 Jbeta primers. The table came from immunoSEQ multiplex PCR; TCRdb's copy has only in-frame clones and leaves some out. The sample contains approximately 220,000 clones, about 74% of which appear only once. To note about this clone: Its antigen remains unknown.

The CDR3 spans 15 residues. The V segment lost 6 bases and the J segment 10 bases; nucleotides outside the gene matches: 9. Germline V gene lookup returns CDR1 MNHEY and CDR2 SMNVEV (reference sequence). The sequenced sample was PBMCs. J is TRBJ1-6 and V is TRBV27, with 10 bases aligning to TRBD1. The clonotype comes from a middle-aged man in good health and CMV-seronegative. The CDR3, as DNA: TGTGCCAGCAGCCCACTCGGGACAGGGGTGTCACCCCTCCACTTT. It translates to CASSPLGTGVSPLHF.